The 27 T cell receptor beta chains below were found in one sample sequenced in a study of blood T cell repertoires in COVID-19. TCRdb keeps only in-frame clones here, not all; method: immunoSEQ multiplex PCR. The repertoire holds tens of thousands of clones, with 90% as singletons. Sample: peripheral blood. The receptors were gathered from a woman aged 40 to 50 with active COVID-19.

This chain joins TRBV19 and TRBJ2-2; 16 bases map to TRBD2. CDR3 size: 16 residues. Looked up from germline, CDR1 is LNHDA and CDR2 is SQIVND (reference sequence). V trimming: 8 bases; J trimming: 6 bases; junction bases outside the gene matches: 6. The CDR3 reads CASGTSGGAAPGELFF. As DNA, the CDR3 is TGTGCCAGTGGGACTAGCGGGGGGGCCGCCCCCGGGGAGCTGTTTTTT.

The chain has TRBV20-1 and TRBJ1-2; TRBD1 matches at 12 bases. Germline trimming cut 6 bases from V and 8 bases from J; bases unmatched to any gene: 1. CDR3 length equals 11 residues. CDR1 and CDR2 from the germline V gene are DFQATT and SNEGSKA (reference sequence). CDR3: CSAGTGGGYTF. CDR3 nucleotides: TGCAGTGCCGGGACAGGGGGCGGCTACACCTTC.

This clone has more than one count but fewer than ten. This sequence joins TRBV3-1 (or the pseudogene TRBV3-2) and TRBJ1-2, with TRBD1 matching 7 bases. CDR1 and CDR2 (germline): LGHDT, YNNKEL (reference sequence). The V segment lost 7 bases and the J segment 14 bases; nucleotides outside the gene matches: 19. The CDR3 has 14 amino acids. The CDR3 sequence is CASTLMRGQAPLTF. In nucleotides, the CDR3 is TGTGCCAGCACTTTGATGCGCGGACAGGCTCCCCTTACCTTC.

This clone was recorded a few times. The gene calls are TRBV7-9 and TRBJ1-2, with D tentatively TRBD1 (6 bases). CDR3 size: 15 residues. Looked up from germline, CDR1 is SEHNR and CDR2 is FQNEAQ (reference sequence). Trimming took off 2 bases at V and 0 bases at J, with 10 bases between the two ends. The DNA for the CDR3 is TGTGCCAGCAGCTTATCCGGACAGCCTAACTATGGCTACACCTTC. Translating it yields CASSLSGQPNYGYTF.

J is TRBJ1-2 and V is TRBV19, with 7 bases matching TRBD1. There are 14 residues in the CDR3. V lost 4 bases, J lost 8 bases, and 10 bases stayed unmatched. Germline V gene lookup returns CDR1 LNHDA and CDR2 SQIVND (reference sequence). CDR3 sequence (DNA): TGTGCCAGTAGTACACCGGGACAGTCCCGGGGCTACACCTTC. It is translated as CASSTPGQSRGYTF.

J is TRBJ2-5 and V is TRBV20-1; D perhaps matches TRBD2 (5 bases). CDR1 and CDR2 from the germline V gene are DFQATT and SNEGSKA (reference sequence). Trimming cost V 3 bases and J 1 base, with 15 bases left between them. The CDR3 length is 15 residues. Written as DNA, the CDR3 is TGCAGTGCTAGTCGGACTGGATATCCCCAAGAGACCCAGTACTTC. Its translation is CSASRTGYPQETQYF.

The CDR3 protein is CASSQTTGSGELFF. For the CDR3, the DNA is TGCGCCAGCAGTCAAACCACAGGGTCCGGGGAGCTGTTTTTT. The rearrangement uses TRBV5-1 and TRBJ2-2; D possibly corresponds to TRBD1 (6 bases). V was cut by 5 bases and J by 6 bases, with 14 bases left in between. CDR1 is SGHRS, CDR2 YFSETQ, per germline. The CDR3 is 14 residues long.

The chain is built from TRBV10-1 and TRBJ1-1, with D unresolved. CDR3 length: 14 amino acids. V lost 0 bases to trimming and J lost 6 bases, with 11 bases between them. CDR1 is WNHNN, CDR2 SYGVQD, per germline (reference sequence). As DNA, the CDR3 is TGCGCCAGCAGTGAGTCTTATAGTTACCCTGAAGCTTTCTTT. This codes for CASSESYSYPEAFF.

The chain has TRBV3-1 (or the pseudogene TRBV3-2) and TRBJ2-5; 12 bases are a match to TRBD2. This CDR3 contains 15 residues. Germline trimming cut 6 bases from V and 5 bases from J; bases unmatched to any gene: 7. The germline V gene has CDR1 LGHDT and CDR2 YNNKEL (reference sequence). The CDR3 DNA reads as TGTGCCAGCAGTTCTAGCGGGGGGGCCTGGGAGACCCAGTACTTC. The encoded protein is CASSSSGGAWETQYF.

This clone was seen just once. CDR3 DNA sequence: TGCGCCAGCAGCTTAGGGGCCCGGGAGGGCTACACCTTC. This codes for CASSLGAREGYTF. The chain combines TRBV5-1 with TRBJ1-2; a possible D gene is TRBD1 (5 bases). V dropped 2 bases and J dropped 8 bases, with 13 bases sitting between them. The CDR3 has 13 amino acids. Looked up from germline, CDR1 is SGHRS and CDR2 is YFSETQ.

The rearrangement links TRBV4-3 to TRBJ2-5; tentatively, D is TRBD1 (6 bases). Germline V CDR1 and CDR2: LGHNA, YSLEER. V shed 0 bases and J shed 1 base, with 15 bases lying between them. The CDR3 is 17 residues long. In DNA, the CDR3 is TGCGCCAGCAGCCAAGAACCCCGCACAGGGCCCCAAGAGACCCAGTACTTC. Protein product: CASSQEPRTGPQETQYF.

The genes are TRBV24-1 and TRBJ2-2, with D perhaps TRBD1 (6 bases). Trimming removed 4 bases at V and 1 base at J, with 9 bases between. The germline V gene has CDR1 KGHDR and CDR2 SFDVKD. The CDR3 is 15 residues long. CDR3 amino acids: CATSDPGQNTGELFF. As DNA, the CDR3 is TGTGCCACCAGTGACCCGGGACAGAACACCGGGGAGCTGTTTTTT.

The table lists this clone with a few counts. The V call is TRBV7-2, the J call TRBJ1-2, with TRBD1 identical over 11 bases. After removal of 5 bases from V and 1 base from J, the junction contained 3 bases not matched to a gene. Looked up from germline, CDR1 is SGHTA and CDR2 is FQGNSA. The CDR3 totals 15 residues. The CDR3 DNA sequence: TGTGCCAGCAGCCGGACAGGGGGCGATAACTATGGCTACACCTTC. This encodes CASSRTGGDNYGYTF.

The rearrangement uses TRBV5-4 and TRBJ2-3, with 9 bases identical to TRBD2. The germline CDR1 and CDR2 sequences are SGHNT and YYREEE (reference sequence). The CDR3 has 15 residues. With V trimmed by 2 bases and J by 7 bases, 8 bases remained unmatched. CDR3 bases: TGTGCCAGCAGCTTCGATAGCGGGAGCTCTAATACGCAGTATTTT. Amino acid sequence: CASSFDSGSSNTQYF.

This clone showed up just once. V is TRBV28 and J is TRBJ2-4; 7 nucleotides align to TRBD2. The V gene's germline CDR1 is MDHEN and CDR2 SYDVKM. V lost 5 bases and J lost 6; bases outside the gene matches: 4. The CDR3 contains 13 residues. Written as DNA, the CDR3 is TGTGCCAGCAGTAGGGGCGGGGGAAACATTCAGTACTTC. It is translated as CASSRGGGNIQYF.

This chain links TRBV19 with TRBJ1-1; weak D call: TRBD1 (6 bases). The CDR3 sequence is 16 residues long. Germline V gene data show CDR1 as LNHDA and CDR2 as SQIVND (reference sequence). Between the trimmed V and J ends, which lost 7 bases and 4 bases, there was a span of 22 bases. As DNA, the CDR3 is TGTGCCAGTAAAGGACAGTCCCTGATAAGGACCACTGAAGCTTTCTTT. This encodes CASKGQSLIRTTEAFF.

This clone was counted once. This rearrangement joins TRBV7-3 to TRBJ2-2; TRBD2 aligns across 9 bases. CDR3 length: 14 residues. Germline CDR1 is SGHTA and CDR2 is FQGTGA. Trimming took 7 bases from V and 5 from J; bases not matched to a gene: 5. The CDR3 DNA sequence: TGTGCCAGCAAGCGGGGGGCCACAACCGGGGAGCTGTTTTTT. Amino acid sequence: CASKRGATTGELFF.

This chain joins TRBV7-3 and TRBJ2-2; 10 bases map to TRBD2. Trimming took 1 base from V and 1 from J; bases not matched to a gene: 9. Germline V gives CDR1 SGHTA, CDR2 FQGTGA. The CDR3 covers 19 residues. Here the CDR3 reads CASSLRPWASGGNTGELFF. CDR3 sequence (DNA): TGTGCCAGCAGCTTAAGGCCCTGGGCTAGCGGGGGGAACACCGGGGAGCTGTTTTTT.

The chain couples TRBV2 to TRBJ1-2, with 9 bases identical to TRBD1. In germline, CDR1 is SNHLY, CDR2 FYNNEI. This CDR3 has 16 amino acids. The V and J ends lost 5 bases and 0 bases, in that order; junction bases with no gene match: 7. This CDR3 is CASSRDRARANYGYTF. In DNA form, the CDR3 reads TGTGCCAGCAGTCGGGACAGGGCGAGGGCTAACTATGGCTACACCTTC.

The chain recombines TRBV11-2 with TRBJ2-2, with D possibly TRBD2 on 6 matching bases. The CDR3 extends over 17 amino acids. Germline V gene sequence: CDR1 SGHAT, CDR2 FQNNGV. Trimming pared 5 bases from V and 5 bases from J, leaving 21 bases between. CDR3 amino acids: CASSPQGGNLRTGELFF. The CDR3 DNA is TGTGCCAGCAGCCCCCAAGGAGGGAATCTAAGGACCGGGGAGCTGTTTTTT.

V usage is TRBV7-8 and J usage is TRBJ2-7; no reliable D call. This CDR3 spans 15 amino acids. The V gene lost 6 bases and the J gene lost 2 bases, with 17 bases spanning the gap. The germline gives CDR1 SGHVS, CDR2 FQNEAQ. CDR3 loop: CASRQEVYLTYEQYF. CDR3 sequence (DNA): TGTGCCAGCAGACAAGAGGTATACTTAACCTACGAGCAGTACTTC.

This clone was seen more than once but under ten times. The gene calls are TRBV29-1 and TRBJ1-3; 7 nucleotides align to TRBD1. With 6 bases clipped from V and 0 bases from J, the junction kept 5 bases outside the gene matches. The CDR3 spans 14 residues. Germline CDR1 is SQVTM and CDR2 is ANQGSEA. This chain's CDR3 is CSVHRDSSGNTIYF. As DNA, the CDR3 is TGCAGCGTCCACCGGGACAGCTCTGGAAACACCATATATTTT.

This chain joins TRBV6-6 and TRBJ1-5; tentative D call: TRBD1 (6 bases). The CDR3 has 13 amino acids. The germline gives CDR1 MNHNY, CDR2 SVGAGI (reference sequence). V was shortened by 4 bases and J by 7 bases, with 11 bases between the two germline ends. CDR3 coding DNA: TGTGCCAGCAGTTCTCACAGGGACCAGCCCCAGCATTTT. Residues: CASSSHRDQPQHF.

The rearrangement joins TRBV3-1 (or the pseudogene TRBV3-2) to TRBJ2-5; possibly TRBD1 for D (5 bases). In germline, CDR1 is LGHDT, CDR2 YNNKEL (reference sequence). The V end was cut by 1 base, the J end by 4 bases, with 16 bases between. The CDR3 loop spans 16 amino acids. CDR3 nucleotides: TGTGCCAGCAGCCAAGCGCGTGGGGCGGTGAGAGAGACCCAGTACTTC. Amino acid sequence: CASSQARGAVRETQYF.

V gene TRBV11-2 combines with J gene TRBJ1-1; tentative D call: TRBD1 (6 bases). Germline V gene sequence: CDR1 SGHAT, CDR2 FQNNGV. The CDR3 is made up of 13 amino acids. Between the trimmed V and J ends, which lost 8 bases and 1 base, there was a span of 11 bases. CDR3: CASRQDRNTEAFF. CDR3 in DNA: TGTGCCAGCCGCCAGGACAGGAACACTGAAGCTTTCTTT.

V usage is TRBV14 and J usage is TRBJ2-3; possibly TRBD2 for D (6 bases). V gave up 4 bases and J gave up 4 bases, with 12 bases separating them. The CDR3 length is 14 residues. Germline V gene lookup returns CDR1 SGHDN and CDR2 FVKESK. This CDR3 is CASSLWREADTQYF. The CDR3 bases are TGTGCCAGCAGCCTATGGAGGGAGGCAGATACGCAGTATTTT.

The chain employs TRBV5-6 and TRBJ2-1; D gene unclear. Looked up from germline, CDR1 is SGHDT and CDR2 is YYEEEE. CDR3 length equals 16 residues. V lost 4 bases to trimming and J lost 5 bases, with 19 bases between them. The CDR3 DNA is TGTGCCAGCAGCCCCCTTGGGCCAGCTAAAAACAATGAGCAGTTCTTC. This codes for CASSPLGPAKNNEQFF. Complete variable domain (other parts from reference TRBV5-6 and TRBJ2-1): DAGVTQSPTHLIKTRGQQVTLRCSPKSGHDTVSWYQQALGQGPQFIFQYYEEEERQRGNFPDRFSGHQFPNYSSELNVNALLLGDSALYLCASSPLGPAKNNEQFFGPGTRLTVL.